The rows below give T cell receptor beta chains drawn from one sample of a study of blood T cell repertoires in COVID-19. This table comes from immunoSEQ multiplex PCR, and its TCRdb copy is limited to in-frame clones, with some not included. The sample contains around 390,000 clones, 85% to 90% of which appear only once. The sequencing input was PBMCs or T cells enriched from blood (not recorded which). These receptors all come from a woman aged 45-65 years who had recovered from COVID-19. The CDR3 runs from the conserved cysteine through the conserved F or W. A D gene is named only where the DNA matches it firmly. Size is omitted from some rows. Given values are once, few, many or a class for expanded clones.

NA,TRBJ1-6,TRBV3-1/TRBV3-2,NA,CASSQERGTPLHF,TGTGCCAGCAGCCAAGAAAGGGGAACACCCCTCCACTTT
NA,TRBJ1-2,TRBV27,NA,CASRRDSDYGYTF,TGTGCCAGCAGGAGAGACAGCGACTATGGCTACACCTTC
NA,TRBJ1-1,TRBV10-3,TRBD1,CAIRTGENTEAFF,TGTGCCATCAGGACAGGGGAGAACACTGAAGCTTTCTTT
NA,TRBJ1-5,TRBV10-1,NA,CARTEHQPQHF,TGCGCCAGGACAGAGCATCAGCCCCAGCATTTT
NA,TRBJ2-7,TRBV6-5,TRBD1,CASSYSGDSSYEQYF,TGTGCCAGCAGTTACTCGGGGGACAGTAGCTACGAGCAGTACTTC
NA,TRBJ2-5,TRBV11-2,TRBD2,CASSSEQERGGNQETQYF,TGTGCCAGCAGCTCAGAGCAGGAGCGGGGGGGAAACCAAGAGACCCAGTACTTC
NA,TRBJ2-7,TRBV30,TRBD1,CAWAGQGDHEQYF,TGTGCCTGGGCGGGACAGGGGGATCACGAGCAGTACTTC
few,TRBJ2-2,TRBV7-9,TRBD1,CASRRTGDTGELFF,TGTGCCAGCAGGCGGACAGGGGACACCGGGGAGCTGTTTTTT
NA,TRBJ1-5,TRBV28,NA,CASKGVDQPQHF,TGTGCCAGCAAGGGGGTTGATCAGCCCCAGCATTTT
NA,TRBJ2-1,TRBV7-8,TRBD2,CASSLVGTSGGLLYNEQFF,TGTGCCAGCAGCTTAGTAGGGACTAGCGGGGGTTTACTATACAATGAGCAGTTCTTC
NA,TRBJ1-2,TRBV5-8,NA,CASSRGPGTYGYTLGYTF,TGTGCCAGCAGCAGAGGCCCGGGAACCTATGGCTACACCTTAGGCTACACCTTC
NA,TRBJ1-1,TRBV4-2,NA,CASSPSTPTEANTEAFF,TGTGCCAGCAGCCCTTCTACCCCGACAGAGGCTAACACTGAAGCTTTCTTT
once,TRBJ2-1,TRBV10-3,TRBD1,CAISKQGSGYNEQFF,TGTGCCATCAGTAAACAGGGGTCCGGGTACAATGAGCAGTTCTTC
NA,TRBJ1-6,TRBV30,NA,CAWSVGDYNSPLHF,TGTGCCTGGAGTGTCGGGGACTATAATTCACCCCTCCACTTT
NA,TRBJ1-2,TRBV19,TRBD1,CASTPRQGHYGYTF,TGTGCCAGTACCCCGAGACAGGGACACTATGGCTACACCTTC
NA,TRBJ2-7,TRBV15,NA,CATSSPFTPSYEQYF,TGTGCCACCAGCAGTCCATTCACACCGTCCTACGAGCAGTACTTC
few,TRBJ2-1,TRBV4-1,TRBD2,CASSQEGLAASYNEQFF,TGCGCCAGCAGCCAGGAGGGGCTAGCGGCCTCCTACAATGAGCAGTTCTTC
NA,TRBJ2-1,TRBV30,TRBD1,CAWSSPTGYEQFF,TGTGCCTGGAGTAGCCCGACAGGGTATGAGCAGTTCTTC
once,TRBJ1-3,TRBV7-9,NA,CAFGGVISGNTIYF,TGTGCCTTCGGAGGAGTTATCTCTGGAAACACCATATATTTT
NA,TRBJ1-1,TRBV30,NA,CAWSVPGSRTFF,TGTGCCTGGAGTGTACCGGGGTCCCGTACTTTCTTT
NA,TRBJ2-3,TRBV7-2,NA,CASSLRTASRPDTQYF,TGTGCCAGCAGCCTAAGGACAGCGTCCCGTCCGGATACGCAGTATTTT
once,TRBJ2-3,TRBV7-9,TRBD1,CASSSSETGDRTDTQYF,TGTGCCAGCAGCTCCTCCGAGACAGGGGATAGAACAGATACGCAGTATTTT
NA,TRBJ2-7,TRBV7-9,NA,CASSSGHRPPGEQYF,TGTGCCAGCAGCTCAGGTCACAGGCCGCCGGGCGAGCAGTACTTC
once,TRBJ2-3,TRBV5-1,TRBD2,CASSLGLAADTQYF,TGCGCCAGCAGCTTAGGGCTAGCGGCAGATACGCAGTATTTT
once,TRBJ1-2,TRBV5-4,NA,CASSFGTPGDNGYTF,TGTGCCAGCAGCTTCGGGACTCCTGGAGACAATGGCTACACCTTC
NA,TRBJ1-1,TRBV5-1,NA,CASSLLPGDGEAFF,TGCGCCAGCAGCTTGCTTCCAGGGGATGGCGAAGCTTTCTTT
NA,TRBJ1-1,TRBV19,NA,CASSIRRTALNTEAFF,TGTGCCAGTAGTATCCGTCGGACAGCCCTGAACACTGAAGCTTTCTTT
NA,TRBJ1-3,TRBV5-6,TRBD1,CASSPMGQGPGNTIYF,TGTGCCAGCAGCCCGATGGGACAGGGGCCTGGAAACACCATATATTTT
NA,TRBJ2-1,TRBV7-2,NA,CASSLEQEVDEQFF,TGTGCCAGCAGCTTAGAACAAGAGGTGGATGAGCAGTTCTTC
NA,TRBJ2-2,TRBV7-9,NA,CASSSYTGELFF,TGTGCCAGCAGCTCTTACACCGGGGAGCTGTTTTTT
NA,TRBJ1-3,TRBV7-2,NA,CASSFLLSGNTIYF,TGTGCCAGCAGCTTCCTACTATCTGGAAACACCATATATTTT
NA,TRBJ2-3,TRBV2,TRBD2,CASRTQPGLAGGTDTQYF,TGTGCCAGCAGGACACAACCGGGACTAGCGGGGGGCACAGATACGCAGTATTTT
NA,TRBJ2-2,TRBV7-8,NA,CASSLLSGELFF,TGTGCCAGCAGCTTACTCTCCGGGGAGCTGTTTTTT
NA,TRBJ2-7,TRBV28,NA,CASSWDISYEQYF,TGTGCCAGCAGTTGGGACATCTCCTACGAGCAGTACTTC
NA,TRBJ2-7,TRBV6-5,NA,CASSSRTEHYEQYF,TGTGCCAGCAGTTCCCGGACAGAGCACTACGAGCAGTACTTC
NA,TRBJ2-5,TRBV6-5,TRBD2,CASSAPGLARETQYF,TGTGCCAGCAGCGCTCCCGGACTAGCTAGAGAGACCCAGTACTTC
NA,TRBJ1-2,TRBV2,NA,CASSESELGYTF,TGTGCCAGCAGTGAATCGGAGTTAGGCTACACCTTC
once,TRBJ2-7,TRBV6-5,TRBD1,CASISGTGPYEQYF,TGTGCCAGCATCTCAGGGACAGGGCCCTACGAGCAGTACTTC
NA,TRBJ1-5,TRBV5-1,NA,CASSLDQGRPQHF,TGCGCCAGCAGCTTGGATCAGGGTAGGCCCCAGCATTTT
once,TRBJ1-6,TRBV11-2,NA,CASSSGLYNSPLHF,TGTGCCAGCAGCTCCGGTTTATATAATTCACCCCTCCACTTT
NA,TRBJ1-4,TRBV28,TRBD1,CASSPILGQRNEKLFF,TGTGCCAGCAGTCCCATTTTGGGACAGAGAAATGAAAAACTGTTTTTT
NA,TRBJ2-7,TRBV11-2,NA,CASTLGGFYEQYF,TGTGCCAGCACCCTCGGGGGTTTTTACGAGCAGTACTTC
NA,TRBJ2-3,TRBV19,TRBD2,CASTWRGGAVDTQYF,TGTGCCAGTACCTGGCGCGGGGGGGCAGTAGATACGCAGTATTTT
NA,TRBJ2-3,TRBV27,NA,CASSFGARTDTQYF,TGTGCCAGCAGTTTCGGAGCGCGGACAGATACGCAGTATTTT
NA,TRBJ1-2,TRBV11-2,NA,CASSLGGQGIYGYTF,TGTGCCAGCAGCTTAGGGGGGCAGGGGATCTATGGCTACACCTTC